This T cell receptor (beta chain) was obtained from a study of blood T cell repertoires in COVID-19. Overall study: From the United States, Italy and Spain came samples of acute and convalescent COVID-19.

Germline V CDR1 and CDR2: KGHSH, LQKENI. Losses at the gene ends were 7 bases for V and 1 base for J; bases not matched to a gene: 6. The CDR3 covers 14 residues. Per the original methods: Counts of nucleated cells, estimated from reference gene primer amplification, were obtained. Profiled with immunoSEQ multiplex PCR; TCRdb holds only in-frame clones, not every one. That table is the source of V, J and clone size, and D and trimming were worked out from the DNA. The sample gives 300,000 to 450,000 clones, roughly 86% of which show up once; around 3% is in the top ten. This sequence joins TRBV18 and TRBJ1-1; 7 positions match TRBD1. Sequences were obtained from peripheral blood. The sequence was obtained from a human donor in a cohort sampled during active COVID-19. CDR3 loop: CASFPAGGNTEAFF. The CDR3, as DNA: TGTGCCAGCTTCCCGGCAGGGGGGAACACTGAAGCTTTCTTT.